Below are 3 T cell receptor beta chains sequenced from a single sample in a study of identical twins. TCRdb analysed the 5' RACE reads with MiXCR anew, one entry per CDR3 protein. Counted here are under 250,000 distinct CDR3 sequences, around 10% occurring once; the ten biggest clones make up around 5%. The material sequenced was memory (CD45RO+) T cells sorted from blood. These receptors originate from a woman under 30 in good health.

This clonotype appeared a few times. The chain employs TRBV19 and TRBJ1-3; D ambiguous. The V and J ends lost 3 bases and 0 bases respectively, with 3 bases between them. This CDR3 has 13 amino acids. Germline V gene sequence: CDR1 LNHDA, CDR2 SQIVND (reference sequence). The CDR3 is CASSIGSGNTIYF. In nucleotides, the CDR3 is TGTGCCAGTAGTATCGGCTCTGGAAACACCATATATTTT.

The CDR3 sequence is CSVEGSGGAGQYF. The CDR3 DNA reads TGCAGCGTTGAAGGAAGCGGGGGGGCCGGGCAGTACTTC. This chain links TRBV29-1 with TRBJ2-7; 10 positions match TRBD2. V was clipped by 1 base and J by 9 bases; unmatched bases: 6. This CDR3 region has 13 residues. Germline CDR1 and CDR2: SQVTM and ANQGSEA.

The CDR3 spells CASTRYSVETQYF. Here the CDR3 DNA reads TGTGCCAGCACTCGGTATAGTGTGGAGACCCAGTACTTC. The J gene is TRBJ2-5, the V gene TRBV2; D is undetermined. Germline V gives CDR1 SNHLY, CDR2 FYNNEI. CDR3 length: 13 amino acids. Trimming shortened V by 7 bases and J by 5 bases, and 14 bases separated the two germline ends.